These 6 T cell receptor beta chains were all obtained from the same sample, sequenced in a study of response to subunit inactivated influenza vaccine. TCRdb recomputed calls from the RT-PCR reads with MiXCR, one row per CDR3 protein. The table shows some 570,000 distinct CDR3 sequences, with around 11% occurring only once. These data are also associated with another study on T cells expressing NK-cell markers. That source adds: 5'RACE template switching with UMIs produced the TCR beta cDNA.

The source was PBMCs from blood, collected on the day of vaccination. The receptors come from a man aged 45 to 65 who received an inactivated influenza vaccine.

V and J are TRBV9 and TRBJ2-3; TRBD2 matches 9 bases. The CDR3 covers 16 residues. J was trimmed by 4 bases and V by 0 bases; bases with no gene match: 6. CDR1 SGDLS and CDR2 YYNGEE come from the germline V gene. The CDR3 DNA reads TGTGCCAGCAGCGTAGAGGGCGGGGGGGCCTCAGATACGCAGTATTTT. Amino acids: CASSVEGGGASDTQYF.

The rearrangement uses TRBV29-1 and TRBJ1-1; no clear D. CDR1 is SQVTM and CDR2 is ANQGSEA in the germline V gene. The CDR3 length is 12 residues. V was shortened by 7 bases and J by 2 bases, with 11 bases between the two germline ends. The CDR3 DNA reads TGCAGCGCCTCAAACACAAACACTGAAGCTTTCTTT. This sequence encodes CSASNTNTEAFF.

J is TRBJ2-1 and V is TRBV6-5; TRBD1 aligns across 7 bases. The germline CDR1 and CDR2 sequences are MNHEY and SVGAGI. J lost 2 bases, V lost 0 bases, and 7 bases had no gene match. CDR3 size: 17 residues. The DNA of the CDR3 is TGTGCCAGCAGTTACTCCACACAGGGGCTTACCTACAATGAGCAGTTCTTC. Translating gives CASSYSTQGLTYNEQFF.

This clonotype was counted many times. This chain links TRBV12-3 or TRBV12-4 with TRBJ1-1; no reliable D call. The V gene lost 2 bases and the J gene lost 0 bases, with 4 bases spanning the gap. This CDR3 has 13 residues. The CDR3 DNA follows: TGTGCCAGCAGTTTAAGGGTGAACACTGAAGCTTTCTTT. Translating gives CASSLRVNTEAFF.

The sample holds a few counts of this clonotype. V and J are TRBV4-1 and TRBJ1-1; D is perhaps TRBD1 (5 bases). Trimming cost V 4 bases and J 3 bases, with 15 bases left between them. CDR1 MGHRA and CDR2 YSYEKL come from the germline V gene. The CDR3 contains 15 residues. CDR3 in DNA: TGCGCCAGCAGCCTTGGCGGGGGTTCGCACACTGAAGCTTTCTTT. This codes for CASSLGGGSHTEAFF.

This clonotype was found many times. The rearrangement links TRBV15 to TRBJ2-1, with D tentatively TRBD1 (5 bases). This CDR3 comprises 16 residues. Trimming left V 0 bases short and J 0 bases short, with 9 bases between. Germline V lookup: CDR1 LNHNV, CDR2 YYDKDF (reference sequence). As DNA, the CDR3 is TGTGCCACCAGCAGAGATACAGGCTTCTCCTACAATGAGCAGTTCTTC. Amino acids: CATSRDTGFSYNEQFF.